This T cell receptor (beta chain) is from a study of blood T cell repertoires in COVID-19. The wider study: Some COVID-19 samples were acute and others convalescent; all came from the United States, Italy and Spain. T cells, B-cell-depleted T cells, or PBMCs provided the cDNA or gDNA that served as material.

Clones were sequenced by immunoSEQ multiplex PCR, and TCRdb holds only the in-frame ones, with some missing. The data show around 100,000 clones, with over 75% seen just once and 10% to 15% held by the top ten. This CDR3 contains 11 residues. V was pared by 6 bases and J by 8 bases, with 9 bases between. Germline lookup yields CDR1 SNHLY and CDR2 FYNNEI. The specimen was peripheral blood. The sequence came from a human donor in a cohort sampled during active or convalescent COVID-19. The chain combines TRBV2 with TRBJ2-3; D call uncertain. For the CDR3, the DNA is TGTGCCAGCAGGTCTTTAGTTACGCAGTATTTT. Translation: CASRSLVTQYF. The entire variable domain, with the rest obtained from reference TRBV2 and TRBJ2-3, is as follows: EPEVTQTPSHQVTQMGQEVILRCVPISNHLYFYWYRQILGQKVEFLVSFYNNEISEKSEIFDDQFSVERPDGSNFTLKIRSTKLEDSAMYFCASRSLVTQYFGPGTRLTVL.